This T cell receptor beta chain was sequenced during a study of T cell responses to AZD1222 COVID-19 vaccine. Whole-study results and caveats: Repertoires in all cases were sampled only once the peak T cell response had passed.

The CDR3 is made up of 15 amino acids. Germline CDR1 MGHRA, CDR2 YSYEKL. The V segment lost 6 bases and the J segment 9 bases; nucleotides outside the gene matches: 10. Regarding this clone: Antigen specificity is unknown.

Data came from immunoSEQ multiplex PCR; TCRdb stores just in-frame clones and leaves some out. There are approximately 50,000 clones in the sample; approximately 86% occur only once, and about 7% lies in the top ten. The V call is TRBV4-1, the J call TRBJ2-5; 13 positions match TRBD2. The material sequenced was peripheral blood, taken 28 days after the second AZD1222 dose. The receptor comes from an adult who received the AZD1222 COVID-19 vaccine. CDR3 loop: CASSPPGTSGTAQYF. The CDR3 DNA is TGCGCCAGCAGTCCCCCCGGGACTAGCGGGACGGCCCAGTACTTC.